The 8 T cell receptor beta chains reported below all come from one sample, sequenced in a study of blood T cell repertoires in COVID-19. Only in-frame clones appear in the TCRdb table, and some are missing; sequencing was by immunoSEQ multiplex PCR. The data show approximately 140,000 clones, 84% seen once. The material sequenced was peripheral blood. All receptors derive from a woman older than 75 in a cohort sampled during active or convalescent COVID-19.

V gene TRBV2 combines with J gene TRBJ1-4; TRBD1 matches 10 bases. J gave up 1 base and V 6 bases, and 2 bases lay outside the gene matches. CDR3 length: 15 amino acids. CDR1 is SNHLY, CDR2 FYNNEI, per germline. CDR3 residues: CASSRDRGTNEKLFF. CDR3 DNA sequence: TGTGCCAGCAGCCGGGACAGGGGAACTAATGAAAAACTGTTTTTT. Combining the CDR3 with reference TRBV2 and TRBJ1-4 gives the whole variable domain EPEVTQTPSHQVTQMGQEVILRCVPISNHLYFYWYRQILGQKVEFLVSFYNNEISEKSEIFDDQFSVERPDGSNFTLKIRSTKLEDSAMYFCASSRDRGTNEKLFFGSGTQLSVL.

V gene TRBV9 combines with J gene TRBJ2-5, with 7 bases matching TRBD2. V gave up 0 bases and J gave up 2 bases; unmatched junction bases: 10. Germline values: CDR1 SGDLS, CDR2 YYNGEE. The CDR3 consists of 17 residues. This chain's CDR3 is CASSVGLRAGTQETQYF. The CDR3 DNA is TGTGCCAGCAGCGTAGGGCTTCGAGCGGGGACTCAAGAGACCCAGTACTTC.

This chain uses TRBV12-3 or TRBV12-4 with TRBJ2-7; D gene uncertain. Trimming took off 6 bases at V and 0 bases at J, with 9 bases between the two ends. This CDR3 has 13 residues. The CDR3 region has the DNA TGTGCCAGCAGCCGAGGCGGCTCCTACGAGCAGTACGTC. Translation: CASSRGGSYEQYV.

The chain employs TRBV6-6 and TRBJ2-3; 8 bases align to TRBD2. The germline CDR1 and CDR2 sequences are MNHNY and SVGAGI (reference sequence). J lost 5 bases, V lost 7 bases, and 8 bases had no gene match. The CDR3 extends over 14 amino acids. The CDR3 DNA reads TGTGCCAGCACCCCCGGGGGGGGGCGAGATACGCAGTATTTT. It translates to CASTPGGGRDTQYF.

The rearrangement uses TRBV28 and TRBJ2-3, with TRBD2 as a possible D gene (5 bases). Looked up from germline, CDR1 is MDHEN and CDR2 is SYDVKM. The V end lost 3 bases, the J end lost 6 bases, and 16 bases lay between the germline ends. The CDR3 is 15 residues long. The CDR3 here is CASSFLDGRGDTQYF. Written as DNA, the CDR3 is TGTGCCAGCAGTTTTTTAGATGGCCGCGGGGATACGCAGTATTTT. Complete variable domain (other parts from reference TRBV28 and TRBJ2-3): DVKVTQSSRYLVKRTGEKVFLECVQDMDHENMFWYRQDPGLGLRLIYFSYDVKMKEKGDIPEGYSVSREKKERFSLILESASTNQTSMYLCASSFLDGRGDTQYFGPGTRLTVL.

This chain joins TRBV2 and TRBJ1-6; possibly TRBD1 for D (5 bases). Germline CDR1 and CDR2: SNHLY and FYNNEI. This CDR3 is built from 16 residues. The V gene lost 8 bases and the J gene lost 6 bases, with 20 bases spanning the gap. CDR3 bases: TGTGCCAGCCACAAGCTCAGGGCCGGGGGTAATTCACCCCTCCACTTT. This sequence encodes CASHKLRAGGNSPLHF. Variable domain in full (rest from reference TRBV2 and TRBJ1-6): EPEVTQTPSHQVTQMGQEVILRCVPISNHLYFYWYRQILGQKVEFLVSFYNNEISEKSEIFDDQFSVERPDGSNFTLKIRSTKLEDSAMYFCASHKLRAGGNSPLHFGNGTRLTVT.

The chain is built from TRBV30 and TRBJ1-6; a weak D match, TRBD1 (6 bases). This CDR3 has 11 amino acids. The V end lost 6 bases, the J end lost 9 bases, and 9 bases lay between the germline ends. Germline CDR1 is GTSNPN and CDR2 is SVGIG (reference sequence). The CDR3 DNA follows: TGTGCCTGCGGGACACCTTCACCCCTCCACTTT. It specifies CACGTPSPLHF.

This rearrangement joins TRBV25-1 to TRBJ2-2; 9 bases are a match to TRBD1. The CDR3 extends over 16 amino acids. With V trimmed by 5 bases and J by 5 bases, 9 bases remained unmatched. The germline gives CDR1 MGHDK, CDR2 SYGVNS. CDR3 sequence reads: CASSQPGTGRTGELFF. CDR3 nucleotide sequence: TGTGCCAGCAGTCAACCCGGGACAGGGAGAACCGGGGAGCTGTTTTTT.